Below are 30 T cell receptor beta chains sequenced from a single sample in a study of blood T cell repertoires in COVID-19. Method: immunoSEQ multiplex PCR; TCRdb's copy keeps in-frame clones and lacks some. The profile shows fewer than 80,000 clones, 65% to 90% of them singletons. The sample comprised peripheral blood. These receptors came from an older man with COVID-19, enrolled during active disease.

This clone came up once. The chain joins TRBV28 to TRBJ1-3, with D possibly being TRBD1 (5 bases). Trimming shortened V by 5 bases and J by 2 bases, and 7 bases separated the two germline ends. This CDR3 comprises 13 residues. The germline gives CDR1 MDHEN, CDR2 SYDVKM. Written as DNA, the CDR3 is TGTGCCAGCAGTCGGACAACTGGAAACACCATATATTTT. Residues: CASSRTTGNTIYF.

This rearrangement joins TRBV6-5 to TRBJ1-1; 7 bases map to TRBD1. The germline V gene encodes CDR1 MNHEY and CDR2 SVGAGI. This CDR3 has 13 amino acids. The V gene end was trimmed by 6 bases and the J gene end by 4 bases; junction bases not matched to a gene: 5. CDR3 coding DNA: TGTGCCAGCAGGACAGGGTCGGGCACTGAAGCTTTCTTT. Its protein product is CASRTGSGTEAFF.

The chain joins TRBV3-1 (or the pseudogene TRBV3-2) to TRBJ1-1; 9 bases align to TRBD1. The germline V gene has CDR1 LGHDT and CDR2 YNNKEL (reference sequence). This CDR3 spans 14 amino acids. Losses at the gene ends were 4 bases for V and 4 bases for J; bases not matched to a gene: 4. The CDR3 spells CASSRTGVFTEAFF. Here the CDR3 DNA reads TGTGCCAGCAGCCGGACAGGGGTCTTCACTGAAGCTTTCTTT.

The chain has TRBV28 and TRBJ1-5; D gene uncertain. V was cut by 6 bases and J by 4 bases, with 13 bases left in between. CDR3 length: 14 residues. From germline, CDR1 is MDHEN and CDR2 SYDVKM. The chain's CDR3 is CASRSPGENQPQHF. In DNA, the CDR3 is TGTGCCAGCAGGTCCCCCGGGGAGAATCAGCCCCAGCATTTT.

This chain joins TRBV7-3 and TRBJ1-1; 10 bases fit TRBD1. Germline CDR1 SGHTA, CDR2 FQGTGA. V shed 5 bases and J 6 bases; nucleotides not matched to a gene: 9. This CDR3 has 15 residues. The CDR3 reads CASSPDRGLDSEAFF. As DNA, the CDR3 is TGTGCCAGCAGCCCTGACAGGGGGCTAGATTCTGAAGCTTTCTTT.

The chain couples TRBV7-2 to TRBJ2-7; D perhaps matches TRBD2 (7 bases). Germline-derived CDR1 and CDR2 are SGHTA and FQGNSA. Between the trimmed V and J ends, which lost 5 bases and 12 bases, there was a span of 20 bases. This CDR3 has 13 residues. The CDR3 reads CASSQESGGVRYF. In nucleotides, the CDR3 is TGTGCCAGCAGCCAAGAATCGGGGGGCGTTAGGTACTTC.

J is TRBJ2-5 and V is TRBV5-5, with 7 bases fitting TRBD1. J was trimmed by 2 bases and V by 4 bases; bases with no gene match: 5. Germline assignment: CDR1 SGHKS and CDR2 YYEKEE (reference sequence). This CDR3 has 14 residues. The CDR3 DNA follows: TGTGCCAGCAGCCGACGGGGACAGCAAGAGACCCAGTACTTC. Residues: CASSRRGQQETQYF. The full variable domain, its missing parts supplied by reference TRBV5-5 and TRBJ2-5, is DAGVTQSPTHLIKTRGQQVTLRCSPISGHKSVSWYQQVLGQGPQFIFQYYEKEERGRGNFPDRFSARQFPNYSSELNVNALLLGDSALYLCASSRRGQQETQYFGPGTRLLVL.

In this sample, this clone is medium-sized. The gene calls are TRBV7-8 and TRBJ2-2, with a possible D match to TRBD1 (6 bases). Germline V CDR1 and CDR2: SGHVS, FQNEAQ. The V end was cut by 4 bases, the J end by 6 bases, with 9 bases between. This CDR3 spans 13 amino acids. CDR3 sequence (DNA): TGTGCCAGCAGCTACAGGGAAGCCGGGGAGCTGTTTTTT. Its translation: CASSYREAGELFF.

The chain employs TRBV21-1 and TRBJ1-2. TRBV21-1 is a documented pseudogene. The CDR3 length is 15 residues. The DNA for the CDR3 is TGTGCCAGCAGCAAAAATCTTGTGGGGAGGAAAGGCTACACCTTC. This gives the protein CASSKNLVGRKGYTF.

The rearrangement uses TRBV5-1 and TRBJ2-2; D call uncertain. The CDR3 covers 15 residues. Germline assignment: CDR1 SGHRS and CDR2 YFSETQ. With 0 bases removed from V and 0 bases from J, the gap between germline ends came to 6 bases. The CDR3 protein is CASSLALSNTGELFF. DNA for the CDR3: TGCGCCAGCAGCTTGGCACTATCGAACACCGGGGAGCTGTTTTTT.

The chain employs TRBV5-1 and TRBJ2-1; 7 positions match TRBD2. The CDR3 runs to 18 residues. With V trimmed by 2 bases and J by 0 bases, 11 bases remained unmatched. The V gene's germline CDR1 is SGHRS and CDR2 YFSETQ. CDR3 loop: CASSFWSLREGSYNEQFF. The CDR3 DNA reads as TGCGCCAGCAGCTTTTGGTCCCTGAGGGAGGGCTCCTACAATGAGCAGTTCTTC. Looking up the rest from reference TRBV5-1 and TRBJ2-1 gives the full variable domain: KAGVTQTPRYLIKTRGQQVTLSCSPISGHRSVSWYQQTPGQGLQFLFEYFSETQRNKGNFPGRFSGRQFSNSRSEMNVSTLELGDSALYLCASSFWSLREGSYNEQFFGPGTRLTVL.

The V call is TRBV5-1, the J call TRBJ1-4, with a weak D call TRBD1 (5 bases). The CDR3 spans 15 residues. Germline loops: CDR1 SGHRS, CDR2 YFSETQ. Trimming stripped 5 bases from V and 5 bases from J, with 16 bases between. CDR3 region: CASSVAGRENEKLFF. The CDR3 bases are TGCGCCAGCAGTGTAGCCGGCAGGGAAAATGAAAAACTGTTTTTT.

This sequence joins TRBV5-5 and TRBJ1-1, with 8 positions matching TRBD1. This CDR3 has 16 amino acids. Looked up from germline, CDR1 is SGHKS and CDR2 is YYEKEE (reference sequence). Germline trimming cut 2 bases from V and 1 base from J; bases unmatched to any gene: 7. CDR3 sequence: CASSFTGGKKNTEAFF. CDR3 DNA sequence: TGTGCCAGCAGCTTCACAGGGGGGAAGAAGAACACTGAAGCTTTCTTT.

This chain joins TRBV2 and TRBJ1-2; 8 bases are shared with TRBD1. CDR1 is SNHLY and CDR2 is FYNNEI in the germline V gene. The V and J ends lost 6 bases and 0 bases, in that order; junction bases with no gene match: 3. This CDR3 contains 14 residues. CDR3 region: CASRAGGSNYGYTF. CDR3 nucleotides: TGTGCCAGCAGGGCAGGGGGCTCTAACTATGGCTACACCTTC.

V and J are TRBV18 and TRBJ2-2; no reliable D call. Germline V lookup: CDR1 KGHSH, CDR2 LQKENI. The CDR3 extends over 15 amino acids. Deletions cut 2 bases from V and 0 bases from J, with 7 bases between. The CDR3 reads CASSPAAANTGELFF. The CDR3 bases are TGTGCCAGCTCACCAGCCGCGGCGAACACCGGGGAGCTGTTTTTT. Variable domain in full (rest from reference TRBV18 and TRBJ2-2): NAGVMQNPRHLVRRRGQEARLRCSPMKGHSHVYWYRQLPEEGLKFMVYLQKENIIDESGMPKERFSAEFPKEGPSILRIQQVVRGDSAAYFCASSPAAANTGELFFGEGSRLTVL.

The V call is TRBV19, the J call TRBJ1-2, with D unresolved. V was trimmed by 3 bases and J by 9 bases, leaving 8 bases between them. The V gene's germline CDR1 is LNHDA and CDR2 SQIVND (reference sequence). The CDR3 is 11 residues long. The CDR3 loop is CASSIGQSYTF. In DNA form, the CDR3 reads TGTGCCAGTAGTATTGGGCAGAGCTACACCTTC.

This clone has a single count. CDR3 nucleotides: TGTGCCAGCTCACCACCAGGGGGTCGGGATCAGCCCCAGCATTTT. Translation: CASSPPGGRDQPQHF. The chain recombines TRBV18 with TRBJ1-5; a possible D gene is TRBD1 (6 bases). Per germline, CDR1 KGHSH and CDR2 LQKENI. V lost 0 bases and J 5 bases, leaving 11 bases between the germline ends. The CDR3 contains 15 residues.

The CDR3 nucleotides read TGTGCCAGCAGTTCCCCGGGGTTGAATCAGCCCCAGCATTTT. Encoded protein: CASSSPGLNQPQHF. The chain couples TRBV6-5 to TRBJ1-5; D not resolved. V was pared by 4 bases and J by 4 bases, with 11 bases between. This CDR3 region has 14 residues. Germline V gene data show CDR1 as MNHEY and CDR2 as SVGAGI.

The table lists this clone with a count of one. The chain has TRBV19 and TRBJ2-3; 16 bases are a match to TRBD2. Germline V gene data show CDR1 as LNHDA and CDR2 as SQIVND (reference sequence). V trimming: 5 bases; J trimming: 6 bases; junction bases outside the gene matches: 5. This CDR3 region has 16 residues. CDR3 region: CASSPGLAGGKDTQYF. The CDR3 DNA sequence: TGTGCCAGTAGTCCGGGACTAGCGGGGGGGAAGGATACGCAGTATTTT.

The CDR3 region is CASSSGQGWSPLHF. The CDR3 bases are TGTGCCAGCAGCTCCGGACAGGGTTGGTCACCCCTCCACTTT. The rearrangement joins TRBV5-4 to TRBJ1-6, with 8 bases lining up with TRBD1. The ends lost 3 bases at V and 10 bases at J; junction bases unmatched: 6. CDR3 length: 14 residues. Per the germline V gene, CDR1 is SGHNT and CDR2 is YYREEE (reference sequence). Together with reference TRBV5-4 and TRBJ1-6, the CDR3 gives the full variable domain: ETGVTQSPTHLIKTRGQQVTLRCSSQSGHNTVSWYQQALGQGPQFIFQYYREEENGRGNFPPRFSGLQFPNYSSELNVNALELDDSALYLCASSSGQGWSPLHFGNGTRLTVT.

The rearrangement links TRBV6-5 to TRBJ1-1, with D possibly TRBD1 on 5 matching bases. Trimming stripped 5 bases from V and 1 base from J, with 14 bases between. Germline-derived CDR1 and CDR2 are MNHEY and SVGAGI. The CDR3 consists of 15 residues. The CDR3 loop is CASSPQGSSNTEAFF. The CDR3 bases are TGTGCCAGCAGTCCCCAGGGCAGTTCGAACACTGAAGCTTTCTTT.

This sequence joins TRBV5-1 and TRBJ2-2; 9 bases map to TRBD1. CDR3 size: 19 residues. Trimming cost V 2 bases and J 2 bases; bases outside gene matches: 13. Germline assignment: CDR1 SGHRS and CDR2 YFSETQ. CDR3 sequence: CASSLVTGGPTSNTGELFF. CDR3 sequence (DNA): TGCGCCAGCAGCTTAGTAACAGGGGGCCCTACAAGTAACACCGGGGAGCTGTTTTTT.

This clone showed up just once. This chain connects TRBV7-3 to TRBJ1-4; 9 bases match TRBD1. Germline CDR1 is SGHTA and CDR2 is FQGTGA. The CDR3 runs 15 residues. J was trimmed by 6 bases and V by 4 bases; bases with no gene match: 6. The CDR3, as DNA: TGTGCCAGCAGCTCTACAGGGGGCGGAGATGAAAAACTGTTTTTT. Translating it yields CASSSTGGGDEKLFF.

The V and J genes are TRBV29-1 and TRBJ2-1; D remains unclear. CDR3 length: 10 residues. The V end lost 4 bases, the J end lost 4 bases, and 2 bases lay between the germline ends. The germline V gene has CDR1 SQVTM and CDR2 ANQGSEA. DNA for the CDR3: TGCAGCGTTGCTTACAATGAGCAGTTCTTC. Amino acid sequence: CSVAYNEQFF.

DNA of the CDR3: TGTGCCAGCAGCTTCGGACAGGGCCATCAGCCCCAGCATTTT. It is translated as CASSFGQGHQPQHF. V is TRBV5-5 and J is TRBJ1-5; 8 bases are shared with TRBD1. Germline CDR1 is SGHKS and CDR2 is YYEKEE (reference sequence). Unmatched junction bases numbered 3, after V lost 2 bases and J lost 5 bases. The CDR3 has 14 amino acids.

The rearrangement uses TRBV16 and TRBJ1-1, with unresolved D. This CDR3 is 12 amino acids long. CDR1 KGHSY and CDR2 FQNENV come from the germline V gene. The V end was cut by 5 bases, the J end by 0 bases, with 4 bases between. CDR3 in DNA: TGTGCCAGCAGCTCAGTGAACACTGAAGCTTTCTTT. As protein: CASSSVNTEAFF.

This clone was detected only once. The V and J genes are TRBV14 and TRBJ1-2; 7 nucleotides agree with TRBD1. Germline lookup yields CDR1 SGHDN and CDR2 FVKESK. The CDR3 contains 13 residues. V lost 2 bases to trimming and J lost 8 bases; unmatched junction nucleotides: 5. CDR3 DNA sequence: TGTGCCAGCAGCCAACATGACAGGGAAGGCTACACCTTC. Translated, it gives CASSQHDREGYTF.

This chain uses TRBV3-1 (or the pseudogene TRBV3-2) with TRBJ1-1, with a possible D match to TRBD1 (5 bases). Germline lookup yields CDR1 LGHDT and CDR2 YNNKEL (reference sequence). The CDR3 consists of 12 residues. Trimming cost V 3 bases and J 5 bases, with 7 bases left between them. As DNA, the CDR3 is TGTGCCAGCAGCCACAGGGAAACTGAAGCTTTCTTT. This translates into CASSHRETEAFF.

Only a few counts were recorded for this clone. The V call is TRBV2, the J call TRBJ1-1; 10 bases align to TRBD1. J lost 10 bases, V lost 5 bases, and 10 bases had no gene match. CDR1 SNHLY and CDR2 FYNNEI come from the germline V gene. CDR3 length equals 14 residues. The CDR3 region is CASSRDRGRRGAFF. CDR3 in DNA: TGTGCCAGCAGTCGAGACAGGGGGCGACGGGGAGCTTTCTTT. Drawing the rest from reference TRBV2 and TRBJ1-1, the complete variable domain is EPEVTQTPSHQVTQMGQEVILRCVPISNHLYFYWYRQILGQKVEFLVSFYNNEISEKSEIFDDQFSVERPDGSNFTLKIRSTKLEDSAMYFCASSRDRGRRGAFFGQGTRLTVV.

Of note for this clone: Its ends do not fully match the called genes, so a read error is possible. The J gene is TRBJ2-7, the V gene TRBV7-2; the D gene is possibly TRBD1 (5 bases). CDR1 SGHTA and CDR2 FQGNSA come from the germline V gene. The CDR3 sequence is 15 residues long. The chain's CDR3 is CASSLIGVSSDEQYF. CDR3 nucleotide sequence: TGTGCCAGCAGCTTAATAGGGGTTTCCTCCGACGAGCAGTACTTC.